This T cell receptor (beta chain) was observed in a study of identical twins (dated by TCRdb to 2016 to 2017). Broadly, across the study: The study deep-sequenced TCR alpha and beta repertoires from monozygotic twins, unrelated adults of various ages and cord blood to test whether fetal clonotypes persist. To rule out contamination, replicate twin experiments were performed at different times with different library preparation protocols.

CDR1 MNHEY and CDR2 SVGAGI are derived from the germline V gene. The CDR3 runs 15 residues from the cysteine to the phenylalanine. CDR3 DNA only is kept here, 45 bases in frame from base 1. General study outcomes and caveats: The excess sharing between twins in beta out-of-frame sequences was weaker because fewer shared sequences reduced the signal-to-noise ratio. Invariant T cells such as MAIT and iNKT could partly confound zero-insertion analyses, although diverse VJ usage argued against such confounding for most clonotypes. Compared with coincidental sharing between unrelated individuals, out-of-frame TCR alpha sequences shared between twins had an excess of sequences with low generation probability. Because the same donors could not be followed over many years, the conclusions depended on cross-sectional statistical analysis. Fewer insertions were carried by abundant cord blood beta clonotypes; a weaker similar trend was observed in young adult naive repertoires, while no such trend was observed in memory repertoires. Out-of-frame TCR alpha sharing in monozygotic twins was systematically underestimated by recombination models, whereas sharing between unrelated individuals was in agreement with the recombination models.

Every donor in the study was a healthy Caucasian. On this clonotype: The antigen it binds to is not known. Germline is not matched at one junction end, which may reflect a read error.

The protocol used for the library was 5' RACE. These reads were obtained on an Illumina HiSeq 2000. Template switching added a universal primer binding site, and the final cDNA carried a unique molecular identifier that allowed TCR cDNA molecules to be counted accurately. First-strand cDNA for TCR alpha and beta chains was synthesized from specific primers in the conserved constant-segment region. Each cDNA library was double barcoded, with a SMART-Mk sample barcode plus Illumina barcodes, to control for contamination. Two successive PCR steps introduced TruSeq adapter sequences along with Illumina sample barcodes. TCR alpha and beta cDNA libraries were sequenced on the Illumina HiSeq platform with custom primers. The paper's processing steps were these. Unique molecular identifiers were extracted from raw reads with MiGEC, and CDR3 positions were determined with MiXCR. Recombination models were inferred per individual with the repgenHMM and IGoR tools using an EM algorithm. Shared clonotypes were analyzed with the tcR package in R, and sharing was normalized by the product of cloneset sizes. To study raw recombination free of thymic and clonal selection effects, out-of-frame nonproductive sequences were analyzed. The public reads were reanalyzed by TCRdb: fastp trimming at Q25, MiXCR alignment, in-frame beta chains only. Merged by CDR3 protein, the rows form single entries marked with the most common genes and DNA. The V and J calls follow TCRdb's processing rather than the paper's. The sample yields roughly 1.6 million distinct CDR3 sequences; 25% to 35% were counted once. The ten most abundant clones make up less than 0.35% of the sample.

Specimen: cord blood. This TCR was recovered from a newborn girl in good health. Recombination joined TRBV6-5 with TRBJ2-1; 11 bases in between match TRBD2. The nucleotides are TGTGCCGGCAGTTACGCACTAGCGGGAGTGGATGAGCAGTTCTTC. The resulting protein is CAGSYALAGVDEQFF.